This T cell receptor (beta chain) derives from a study of Ad26.COV2.S vaccination and SARS-CoV-2 variants. V lost 2 bases to trimming and J lost 5 bases, with 15 bases between them. Germline V gene sequence: CDR1 MNHEY, CDR2 SVGEGT. The CDR3 runs 15 residues. Treatment defined: around 19 received Ad26.COV2.S at low or high dose, single or two shots; five or six received placebo; per-sample allocation not given. Day 63 after the first injection of vaccine or placebo was the sampling time. Sequenced by immunoSEQ multiplex PCR; TCRdb stores in-frame clones only, minus some. This sample has some 330,000 clones, with almost 90% found just once.

The chain uses TRBV6-2 or TRBV6-3 and TRBJ1-2, with D possibly being TRBD1 (5 bases). The sequence derives from a person between 18 and 65 years old who received the Ad26.COV2.S COVID-19 vaccine or a placebo. Sequencing was performed on peripheral blood, taken in a trial of Ad26.COV2.S vaccine versus placebo. The CDR3 sequence: CASSYKRGGGYGYTF. DNA for the CDR3: TGTGCCAGCAGTTACAAACGGGGCGGAGGATATGGCTACACCTTC.